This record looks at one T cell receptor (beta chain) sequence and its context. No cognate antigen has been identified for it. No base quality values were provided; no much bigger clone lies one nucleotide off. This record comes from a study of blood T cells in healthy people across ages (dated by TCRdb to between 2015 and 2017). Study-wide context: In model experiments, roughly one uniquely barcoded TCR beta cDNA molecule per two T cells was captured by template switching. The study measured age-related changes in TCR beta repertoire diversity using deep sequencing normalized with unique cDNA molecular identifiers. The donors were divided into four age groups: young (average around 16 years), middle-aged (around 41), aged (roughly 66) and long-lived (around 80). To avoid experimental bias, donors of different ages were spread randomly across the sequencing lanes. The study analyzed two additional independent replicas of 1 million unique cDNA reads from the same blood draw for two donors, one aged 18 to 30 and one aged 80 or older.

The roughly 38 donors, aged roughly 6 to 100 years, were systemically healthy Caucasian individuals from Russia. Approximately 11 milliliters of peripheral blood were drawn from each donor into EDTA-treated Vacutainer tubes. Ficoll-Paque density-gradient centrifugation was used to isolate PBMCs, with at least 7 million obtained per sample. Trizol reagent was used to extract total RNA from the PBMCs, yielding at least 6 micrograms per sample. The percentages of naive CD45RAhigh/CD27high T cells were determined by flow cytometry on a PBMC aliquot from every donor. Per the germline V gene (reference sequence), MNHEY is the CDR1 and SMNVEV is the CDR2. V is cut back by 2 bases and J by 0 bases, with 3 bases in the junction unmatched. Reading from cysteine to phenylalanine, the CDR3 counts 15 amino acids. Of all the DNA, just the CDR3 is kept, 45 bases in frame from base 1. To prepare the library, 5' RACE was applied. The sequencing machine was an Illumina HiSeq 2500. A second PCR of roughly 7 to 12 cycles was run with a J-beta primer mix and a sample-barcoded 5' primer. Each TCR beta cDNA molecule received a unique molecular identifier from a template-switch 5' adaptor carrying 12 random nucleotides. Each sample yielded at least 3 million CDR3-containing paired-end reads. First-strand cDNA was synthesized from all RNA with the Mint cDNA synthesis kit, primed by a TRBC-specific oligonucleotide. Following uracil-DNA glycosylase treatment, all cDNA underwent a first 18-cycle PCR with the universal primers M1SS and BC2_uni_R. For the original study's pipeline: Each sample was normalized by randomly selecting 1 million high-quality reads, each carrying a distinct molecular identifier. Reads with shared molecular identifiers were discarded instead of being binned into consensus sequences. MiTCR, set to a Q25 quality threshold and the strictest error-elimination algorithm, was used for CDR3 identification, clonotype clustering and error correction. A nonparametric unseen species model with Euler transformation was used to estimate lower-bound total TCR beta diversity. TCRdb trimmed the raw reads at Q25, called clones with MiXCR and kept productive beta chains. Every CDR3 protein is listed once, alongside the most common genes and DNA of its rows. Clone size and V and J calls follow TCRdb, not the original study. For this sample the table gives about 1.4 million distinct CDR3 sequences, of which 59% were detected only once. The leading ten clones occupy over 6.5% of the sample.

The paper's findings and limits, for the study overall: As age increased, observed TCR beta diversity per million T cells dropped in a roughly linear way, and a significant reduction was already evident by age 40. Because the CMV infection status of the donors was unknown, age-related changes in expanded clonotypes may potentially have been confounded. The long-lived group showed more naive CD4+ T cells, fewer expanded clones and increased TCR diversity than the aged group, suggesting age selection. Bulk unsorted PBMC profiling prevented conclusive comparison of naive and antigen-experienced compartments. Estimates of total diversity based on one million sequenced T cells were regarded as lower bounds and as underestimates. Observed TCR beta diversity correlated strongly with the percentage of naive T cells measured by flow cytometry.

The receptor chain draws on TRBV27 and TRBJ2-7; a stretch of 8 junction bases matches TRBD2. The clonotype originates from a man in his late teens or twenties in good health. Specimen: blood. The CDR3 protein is CASSLQRGSSYEQYF. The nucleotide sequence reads TGTGCCAGCAGTTTACAGCGGGGGAGCTCCTACGAGCAGTACTTC.